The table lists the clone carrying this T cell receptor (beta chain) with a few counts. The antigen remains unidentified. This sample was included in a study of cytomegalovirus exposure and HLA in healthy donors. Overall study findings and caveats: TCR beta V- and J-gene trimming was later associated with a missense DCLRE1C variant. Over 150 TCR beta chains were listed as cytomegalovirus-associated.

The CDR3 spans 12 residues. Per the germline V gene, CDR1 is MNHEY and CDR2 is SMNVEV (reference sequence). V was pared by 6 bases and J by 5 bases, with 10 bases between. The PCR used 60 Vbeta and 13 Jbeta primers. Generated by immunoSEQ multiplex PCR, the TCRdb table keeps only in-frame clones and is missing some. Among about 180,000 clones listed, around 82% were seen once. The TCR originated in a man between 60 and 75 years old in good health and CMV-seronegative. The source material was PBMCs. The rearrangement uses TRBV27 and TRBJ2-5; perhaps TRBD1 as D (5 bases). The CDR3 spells CASRGVAETQYF. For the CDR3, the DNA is TGTGCCAGCAGAGGGGTAGCCGAGACCCAGTACTTC.